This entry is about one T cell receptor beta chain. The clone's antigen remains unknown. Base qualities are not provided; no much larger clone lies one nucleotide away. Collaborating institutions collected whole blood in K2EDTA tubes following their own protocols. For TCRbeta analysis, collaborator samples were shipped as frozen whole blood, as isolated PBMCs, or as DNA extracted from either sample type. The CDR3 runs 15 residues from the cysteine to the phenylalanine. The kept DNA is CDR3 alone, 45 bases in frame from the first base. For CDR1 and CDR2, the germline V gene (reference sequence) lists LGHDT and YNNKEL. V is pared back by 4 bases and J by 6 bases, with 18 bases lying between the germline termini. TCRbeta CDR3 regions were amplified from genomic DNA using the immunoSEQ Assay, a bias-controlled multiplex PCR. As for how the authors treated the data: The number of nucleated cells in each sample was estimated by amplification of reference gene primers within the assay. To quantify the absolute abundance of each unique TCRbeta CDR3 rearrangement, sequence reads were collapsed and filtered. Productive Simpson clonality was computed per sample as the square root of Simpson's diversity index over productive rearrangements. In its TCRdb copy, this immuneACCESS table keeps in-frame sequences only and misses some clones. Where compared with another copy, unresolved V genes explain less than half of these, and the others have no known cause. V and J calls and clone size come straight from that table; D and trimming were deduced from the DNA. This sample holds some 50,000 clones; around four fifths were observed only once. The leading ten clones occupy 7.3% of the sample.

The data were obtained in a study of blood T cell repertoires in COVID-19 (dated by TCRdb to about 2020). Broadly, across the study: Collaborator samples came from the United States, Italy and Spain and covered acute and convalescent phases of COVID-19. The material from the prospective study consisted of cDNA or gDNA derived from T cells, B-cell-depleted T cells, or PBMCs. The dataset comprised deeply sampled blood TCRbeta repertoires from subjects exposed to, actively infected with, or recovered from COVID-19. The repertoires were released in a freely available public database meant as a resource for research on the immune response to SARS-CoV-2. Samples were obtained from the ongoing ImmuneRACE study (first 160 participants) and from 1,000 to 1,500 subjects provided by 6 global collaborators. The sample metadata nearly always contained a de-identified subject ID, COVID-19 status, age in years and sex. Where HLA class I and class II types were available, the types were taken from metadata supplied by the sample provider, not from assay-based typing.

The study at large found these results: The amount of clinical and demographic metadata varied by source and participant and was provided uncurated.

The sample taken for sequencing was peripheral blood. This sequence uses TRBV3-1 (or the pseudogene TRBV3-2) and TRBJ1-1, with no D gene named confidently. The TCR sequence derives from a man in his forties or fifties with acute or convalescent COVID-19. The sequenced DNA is TGTGCCAGCAGCCCACACACGGGTATTCTGGCTGAAGCTTTCTTT. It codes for CASSPHTGILAEAFF.